The text below deals with one T cell receptor (beta chain). As yet, its antigen is unknown. This sample is drawn from a study of a mutant IDH1 vaccine in newly diagnosed glioma. The wider study: The study started vaccination 4-6 weeks after radiotherapy alone, or with temozolomide cycles.

Time point meaning: week 23, last vaccination. Doses consisted of 300 ug of mutant IDH1 20-mer peptide each, paired with topical imiquimod. This table comes from immunoSEQ multiplex PCR, and its TCRdb copy is limited to in-frame clones, with some not included. The table has approximately 50,000 clones, about 90% seen once. Germline V lookup: CDR1 SEHNR, CDR2 FQNEAQ (reference sequence). V dropped 5 bases and J dropped 5 bases, with 19 bases sitting between them. This CDR3 has 15 amino acids. This sequence originates from a man in his forties or fifties with glioma. Sequencing was performed on PBMCs, taken from a glioma patient whose treatment included an IDH1 peptide vaccine. This chain connects TRBV7-9 to TRBJ2-7; weak D call: TRBD2 (6 bases). CDR3 sequence (DNA): TGTGCCAGCAGCCGCCTAGGGGACTCAGGGAACGAGCAGTACTTC. Amino acids: CASSRLGDSGNEQYF.